This T cell receptor (beta chain) was identified during a study of beta chain features in type 1 diabetes. This clone was detected only a few times. The antigen remains unidentified. Every bit of the isolated RNA underwent reverse transcription, so sequencing read expressed TCRB transcripts. Profiling relied on immunoSEQ multiplex PCR, and the TCRdb table lists in-frame clones only, not all of them. The sample yields over 100,000 clones, 40% seen once. The study's findings and limits: Using cDNA template may skew counts toward highly expressing activated cells.

V was pared by 1 base and J by 1 base, with 8 bases between. This CDR3 has 14 amino acids. The germline CDR1 and CDR2 sequences are SGHTA and FQGNSA. The chain carries TRBV7-2 and TRBJ2-7; maybe TRBD2 (5 bases). The source is a woman in her late teens or twenties in good health. The material sequenced was stem cell memory CD4+ T cells from blood. This chain's CDR3 is CASSLGWESYEQYF. The CDR3 coding sequence is TGTGCCAGCAGCTTAGGATGGGAGTCCTACGAGCAGTACTTC.